This TCR beta chain was captured by sequencing in a study of regulatory T cells in long-lasting Graves disease. Across the study: Antithyroid drug exposure in newly diagnosed Graves' patients had lasted under 3 months.

This CDR3 is 15 amino acids long. V dropped 4 bases and J dropped 2 bases, with 15 bases sitting between them. CDR1 is MGHRA, CDR2 YSYEKL, per germline. Combining iRepertoire HTBI primers with Arm-PCR of CDR3 regions, the authors built TCR beta libraries. TCRdb passed the multiplex PCR reads through MiXCR, listing each CDR3 protein once. This table holds 450,000 to 500,000 distinct CDR3 sequences, 15% to 20% found once. As for time point: newly diagnosed GD, antithyroid drugs for less than 3 months. The TCR library was made from RNA that had been extracted from PBMCs in TRIzol. This sample was also put to use in a study of T cells in Graves' hyperthyroidism and ophthalmopathy. That work states: Model output signaled ophthalmopathy a median roughly 6.5 months ahead of onset.

The receptor's source is a man aged 40-55 years with Graves disease. The sequenced sample was peripheral blood mononuclear cells (PBMCs), obtained at new diagnosis, from a patient treated with antithyroid drugs. The chain employs TRBV4-1 and TRBJ2-7; D gene unclear. The CDR3: CASSPPGVPPYEQYF. The CDR3 region has the DNA TGCGCCAGCAGCCCGCCTGGGGTTCCCCCCTACGAGCAGTACTTC.